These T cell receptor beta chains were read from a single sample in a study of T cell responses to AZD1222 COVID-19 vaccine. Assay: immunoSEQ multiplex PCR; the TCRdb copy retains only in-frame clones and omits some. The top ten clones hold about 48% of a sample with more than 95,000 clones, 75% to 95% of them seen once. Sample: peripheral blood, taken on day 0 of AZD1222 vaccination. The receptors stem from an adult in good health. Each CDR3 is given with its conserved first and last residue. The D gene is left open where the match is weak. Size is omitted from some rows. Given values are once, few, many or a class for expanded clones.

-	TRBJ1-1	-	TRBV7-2	CASSLSGRFPEAFF	TGTGCCAGCAGCTTATCAGGGCGTTTTCCTGAAGCTTTCTTT
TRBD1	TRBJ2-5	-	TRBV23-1	CASSKGQGVSYQETQYF	TGCGCCAGCAGTAAGGGACAGGGGGTTTCGTACCAAGAGACCCAGTACTTC
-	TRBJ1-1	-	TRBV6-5	CASSGQLNTEAFF	TGTGCCAGCAGCGGACAGTTGAACACTGAAGCTTTCTTT
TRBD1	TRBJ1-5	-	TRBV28	CASSLLGQGASQPQHF	TGTGCCAGCAGCTTATTGGGACAGGGGGCTTCTCAGCCCCAGCATTTT
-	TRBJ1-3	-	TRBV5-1	CASQVYSGNTIYF	TGCGCCAGTCAGGTTTACTCTGGAAACACCATATATTTT
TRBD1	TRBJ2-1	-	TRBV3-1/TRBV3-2	CASSLGTGRSNEQFF	TGTGCCAGCAGCCTGGGGACAGGGAGGTCCAATGAGCAGTTCTTC
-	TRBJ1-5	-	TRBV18	CASSPLRTGSNQPQHF	TGTGCCAGCTCACCACTACGGACGGGGAGCAATCAGCCCCAGCATTTT
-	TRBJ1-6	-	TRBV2	CASSVRQGVNSPLHF	TGTGCCAGCAGTGTAAGGCAGGGTGTTAATTCACCCCTCCACTTT
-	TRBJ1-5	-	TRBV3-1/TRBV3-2	CASSQGVGPQHF	TGTGCCAGCAGCCAAGGGGTGGGGCCCCAGCATTTT
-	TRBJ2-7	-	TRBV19	CASSTQGVYEQYF	TGTGCCAGTAGTACACAGGGAGTCTACGAGCAGTACTTC
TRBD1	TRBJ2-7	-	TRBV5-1	CASSWDSYEQYF	TGCGCCAGCAGCTGGGACAGCTACGAGCAGTACTTC
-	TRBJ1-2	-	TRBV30	CAWSPQLTFYGYTF	TGTGCCTGGAGTCCGCAGCTTACCTTCTATGGCTACACCTTC
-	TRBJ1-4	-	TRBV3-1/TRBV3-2	CASSQDSVTTNEKLFF	TGTGCCAGCAGCCAAGATTCGGTAACAACTAATGAAAAACTGTTTTTT
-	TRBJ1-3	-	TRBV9	CASSPSTSGNTIYF	TGTGCCAGCAGCCCTAGCACGTCTGGAAACACCATATATTTT
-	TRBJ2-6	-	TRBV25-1	CASSATIFAGSGANVLTF	TGTGCCAGCAGTGCGACCATCTTTGCGGGCTCTGGGGCCAACGTCCTGACTTTC
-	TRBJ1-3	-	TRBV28	CASSGGFGNTIYF	TGTGCCAGCAGTGGGGGATTTGGAAACACCATATATTTT
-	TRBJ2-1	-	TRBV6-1	CASSDTSPRPYEQFF	TGTGCCAGCAGTGATACTAGCCCCCGCCCATATGAGCAGTTCTTC
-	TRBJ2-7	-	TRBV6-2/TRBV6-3	CASSYGSGYEQYF	TGTGCCAGCAGTTACGGGTCCGGCTACGAGCAGTACTTC
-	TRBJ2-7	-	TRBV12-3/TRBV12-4	CASSPGRSSEQYF	TGTGCCAGCAGTCCGGGACGGTCTAGCGAGCAGTACTTC
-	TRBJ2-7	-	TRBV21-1	CASSKEVTPNGVIIYEQYF	TGTGCCAGCAGCAAAGAAGTTACCCCGAATGGGGTAATCATCTACGAGCAGTACTTC
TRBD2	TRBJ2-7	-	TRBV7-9	CASSSSTSGSSYEQYF	TGTGCCAGCAGCTCATCGACTAGCGGGAGCTCCTACGAGCAGTACTTC
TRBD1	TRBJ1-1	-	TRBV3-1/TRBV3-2	CASSQVSMGQGAFF	TGTGCCAGCAGCCAAGTTTCAATGGGACAGGGGGCTTTCTTT
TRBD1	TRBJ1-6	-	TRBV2	CASRGQADNSPLHF	TGTGCCAGCAGAGGACAGGCCGATAATTCACCCCTCCACTTT
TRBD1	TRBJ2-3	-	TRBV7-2	CASSWDRGQDTQYF	TGTGCCAGCAGCTGGGACAGGGGGCAAGATACGCAGTATTTT
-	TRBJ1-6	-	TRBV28	CASHLSRGVGSPLHF	TGTGCCAGCCACTTGTCGAGAGGAGTAGGGTCACCCCTCCACTTT
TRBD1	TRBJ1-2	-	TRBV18	CASSPFDRGGDGYTF	TGTGCCAGCTCACCCTTCGACAGGGGGGGAGATGGCTACACCTTC
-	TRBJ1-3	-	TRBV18	CASSPLRSLDSGNTIYF	TGTGCCAGCTCACCCCTTCGGAGTTTAGACTCTGGAAACACCATATATTTT
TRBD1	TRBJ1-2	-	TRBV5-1	CASSPRQGYGYTF	TGCGCCAGCAGCCCTAGACAGGGGTATGGCTACACCTTC
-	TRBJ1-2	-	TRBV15	CATSRDQGNYGYTF	TGTGCCACCAGCAGAGATCAGGGGAACTATGGCTACACCTTC
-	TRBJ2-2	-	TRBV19	CASTPLWGETGELFF	TGTGCCAGTACCCCCTTATGGGGGGAGACCGGGGAGCTGTTTTTT
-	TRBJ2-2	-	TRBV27	CASSLRTGELFF	TGTGCCAGCAGTCTCCGGACCGGGGAGCTGTTTTTT
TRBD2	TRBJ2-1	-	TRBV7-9	CASSRSTSGRRDEQFF	TGTGCCAGCAGCCGCTCGACTAGCGGGAGACGCGATGAGCAGTTCTTC
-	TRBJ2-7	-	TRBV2	CASGGLGGRAYEQYF	TGTGCCAGCGGGGGATTGGGCGGAAGGGCTTACGAGCAGTACTTC
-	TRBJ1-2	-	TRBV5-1	CASRRDGRVGYTF	TGCGCCAGCAGGCGCGACGGACGAGTCGGCTACACCTTC
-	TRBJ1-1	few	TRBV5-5	CASSLTAEAFF	TGTGCCAGCAGCTTGACAGCTGAAGCTTTCTTT